Shown below are 18 T cell receptor beta chains from a single sample sequenced in a study of human T cells and chemical hapten exposure. The time point is: healthy volunteer bleed at 2 weeks. Unseparated into fractions, whole blood served as the source from which total RNA was extracted. A single record per CDR3 protein comes from TCRdb applying MiXCR to the RACE reads. The table lists roughly 130,000 distinct CDR3 sequences, around 8.2% of them singletons. The specimen was whole blood. Receptors originate from a male donor in good health. Some clones in this sample may be carry-over from other donors' samples.

This clonotype was observed many times. This rearrangement joins TRBV10-3 to TRBJ1-6; D is unclear. The CDR3 runs 15 residues. The germline CDR1 and CDR2 sequences are ENHRY and SYGVKD. Trimming cost V 0 bases and J 9 bases, with 12 bases left between them. CDR3: CAISESGGDGSPLHF. In DNA, the CDR3 is TGTGCCATCAGTGAGTCTGGAGGCGACGGTTCACCCCTCCACTTT.

In this sample, this clonotype turned up many times. The chain links TRBV18 to TRBJ2-7; 9 nucleotides match TRBD2. The CDR3 runs to 15 residues. CDR1 is KGHSH, CDR2 LQKENI, per germline. Trimming cost V 1 base and J 3 bases; bases outside gene matches: 4. The CDR3 sequence: CASSPRAGGFYEQYF. In nucleotides, the CDR3 is TGTGCCAGCTCACCACGCGCGGGAGGGTTCTACGAGCAGTACTTC.

The genes are TRBV24-1 and TRBJ2-5; D is undetermined. Trimming took off 3 bases at V and 5 bases at J, with 6 bases between the two ends. This CDR3 spans 12 amino acids. The germline CDR1 and CDR2 sequences are KGHDR and SFDVKD. CDR3 DNA: TGTGCCACCAGTGATACCTATGAGACCCAGTACTTC. Translation: CATSDTYETQYF.

In its sample, this clonotype was seen many times. This chain's CDR3 is CASSDGSRNEKLFF. CDR3 nucleotides: TGTGCCAGCAGTGACGGCTCCCGAAATGAAAAACTGTTTTTT. This rearrangement joins TRBV2 to TRBJ1-4; no definite D call. The CDR3 loop spans 14 amino acids. Germline values: CDR1 SNHLY, CDR2 FYNNEI. Trimming took off 3 bases at V and 5 bases at J, with 10 bases between the two ends.

The genes are TRBV7-2 and TRBJ2-7; weak D call: TRBD2 (6 bases). The germline CDR1 and CDR2 sequences are SGHTA and FQGNSA. The V end lost 2 bases, the J end lost 6 bases, and 8 bases lay between the germline ends. CDR3 length: 12 residues. The CDR3 reads CASSLRRGEQYF. DNA of the CDR3: TGTGCCAGCAGCTTAAGGAGGGGCGAGCAGTACTTC.

This clonotype was counted a single time. A much larger clone lies a single base off, so this may be a read error. The chain recombines TRBV11-2 with TRBJ1-1, with D unclear. Per germline, CDR1 SGHAT and CDR2 FQNNGV. V was clipped by 5 bases and J by 0 bases, with 13 bases between them. CDR3 length equals 15 residues. The CDR3 here is CASSPRTSLNTEAFF. CDR3 sequence (DNA): TGTGCCAGCAGCCCCCGGACCAGTCTGAACACTGAAGCTTTCTTT.

The V gene is TRBV27, the J gene TRBJ2-1; perhaps D is TRBD1 or TRBD2 (6 bases each). The CDR3 contains 17 residues. V was cut by 4 bases and J by 1 base, with 17 bases left in between. Germline V gives CDR1 MNHEY, CDR2 SMNVEV (reference sequence). The CDR3 nucleotides are TGTGCCAGCAGTTGGGGGGCCCCGGATGGGTCCTACAATGAGCAGTTCTTC. Protein: CASSWGAPDGSYNEQFF.

V is TRBV7-9 and J is TRBJ2-7; D is unclear. CDR1 and CDR2 (germline): SEHNR, FQNEAQ (reference sequence). Between the trimmed V and J ends, which lost 1 base and 2 bases, there was a span of 12 bases. This CDR3 is 15 amino acids long. In DNA form, the CDR3 reads TGTGCCAGCAGCTTAGAAGGTAGCAGCACCTACGAGCAGTACTTC. It encodes CASSLEGSSTYEQYF.

This clonotype was seen a few times. This chain connects TRBV19 to TRBJ2-1, with TRBD2 matching 11 bases. Germline V gene data show CDR1 as LNHDA and CDR2 as SQIVND (reference sequence). Trimming took 3 bases from V and 4 from J; bases not matched to a gene: 2. The CDR3 covers 15 residues. CDR3 sequence reads: CASSMIAGGYNEQFF. In nucleotides, the CDR3 is TGTGCCAGTAGTATGATAGCGGGGGGGTACAATGAGCAGTTCTTC.

The rearrangement joins TRBV20-1 to TRBJ1-1; D uncertain. Germline V lookup: CDR1 DFQATT, CDR2 SNEGSKA (reference sequence). This CDR3 has 11 amino acids. Trimming left V 5 bases short and J 4 bases short, with 8 bases between. The CDR3 here is CSALGATEAFF. For the CDR3, the DNA is TGCAGTGCTCTGGGCGCCACTGAAGCTTTCTTT.

The rearrangement uses TRBV7-9 and TRBJ2-5; 11 nucleotides align to TRBD2. The V segment lost 4 bases and the J segment 5 bases; nucleotides outside the gene matches: 12. The CDR3 loop spans 17 amino acids. The V gene's germline CDR1 is SEHNR and CDR2 FQNEAQ (reference sequence). CDR3 nucleotide sequence: TGTGCCAGCAGCTCCCCCCTCACTAGCGGGAGTGATGAGACCCAGTACTTC. This encodes CASSSPLTSGSDETQYF.

In this sample, this clonotype turned up a few times. J is TRBJ1-6 and V is TRBV20-1; D gene uncertain. The CDR3 has 16 amino acids. The germline V and J ends were trimmed by 0 bases and 0 bases, with 9 bases remaining between them. Germline V gives CDR1 DFQATT, CDR2 SNEGSKA (reference sequence). CDR3 coding DNA: TGCAGTGCTAGAGATAGCGGGAGCTCCTATAATTCACCCCTCCACTTT. Protein: CSARDSGSSYNSPLHF.

This clonotype was seen many times. A read error may account for a junction end that differs from germline. The chain carries TRBV6-5 and TRBJ1-1, with D possibly matching TRBD1 (5 bases). This CDR3 is 14 amino acids long. Germline assignment: CDR1 MNHEY and CDR2 SVGAGI. The CDR3 DNA is TGTGCCAGCAGTTACCCAGGGATGAAGACTGAAGCTTTCTTT. Encoded protein: CASSYPGMKTEAFF.

Worth noting for this clonotype: The junction and the germline gene differ at one end; a read error may be behind it. The J gene is TRBJ1-2, the V gene TRBV19; D perhaps matches TRBD1 (5 bases). CDR1 is LNHDA, CDR2 SQIVND, per germline (reference sequence). The CDR3 consists of 11 residues. CDR3 sequence reads: CATRRDYDYTF. As DNA, the CDR3 is TGTGCGACACGGCGGGACTATGACTACACCTTC.

The CDR3 DNA follows: TGCGCCAGCAGGGCTTCACTGGATATACGTGAGCAGTACTTC. Amino acid sequence: CASRASLDIREQYF. V usage is TRBV5-1 and J usage is TRBJ2-7, with D unresolved. The CDR3 has 14 amino acids. CDR1 is SGHRS and CDR2 is YFSETQ in the germline V gene. Trimming cost V 5 bases and J 7 bases, with 19 bases left between them.

This clonotype has a count of ten or more. J is TRBJ1-6 and V is TRBV15, with unresolved D. This CDR3 region has 15 residues. Germline CDR1 is LNHNV and CDR2 is YYDKDF (reference sequence). V lost 8 bases to trimming and J lost 5 bases, with 16 bases between them. In DNA form, the CDR3 reads TGTGCCACCGCTATGACGGGCGGTAATAATTCACCCCTCCACTTT. Protein: CATAMTGGNNSPLHF.

The CDR3 bases are TGTGCCAGCAGCTTAGACTACTTCTACGAGCAGTACTTC. Encoded protein: CASSLDYFYEQYF. The chain links TRBV7-2 to TRBJ2-7; D call uncertain. The germline V gene has CDR1 SGHTA and CDR2 FQGNSA. The CDR3 extends over 13 amino acids. Trimming shortened V by 1 base and J by 3 bases, and 7 bases separated the two germline ends.

The chain employs TRBV29-1 and TRBJ2-1, with D perhaps matching TRBD1 (6 bases). Germline loops: CDR1 SQVTM, CDR2 ANQGSEA. The CDR3 has 18 residues. The CDR3 spells CSAGQGQLRLFTYNEQFF. The DNA for the CDR3 is TGCAGTGCCGGGCAGGGACAACTCCGCTTATTTACCTACAATGAGCAGTTCTTC.